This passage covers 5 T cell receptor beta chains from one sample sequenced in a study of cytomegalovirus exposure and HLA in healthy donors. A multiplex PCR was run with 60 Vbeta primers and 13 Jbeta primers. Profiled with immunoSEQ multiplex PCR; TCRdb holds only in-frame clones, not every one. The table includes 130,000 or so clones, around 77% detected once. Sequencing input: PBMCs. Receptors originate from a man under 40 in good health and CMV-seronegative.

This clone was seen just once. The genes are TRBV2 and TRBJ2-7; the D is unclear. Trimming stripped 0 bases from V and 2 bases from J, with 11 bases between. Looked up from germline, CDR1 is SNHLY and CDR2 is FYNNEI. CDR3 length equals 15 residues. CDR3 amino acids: CASSEASGSAYEQYF. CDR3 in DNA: TGTGCCAGCAGTGAAGCTTCGGGTTCAGCCTACGAGCAGTACTTC.

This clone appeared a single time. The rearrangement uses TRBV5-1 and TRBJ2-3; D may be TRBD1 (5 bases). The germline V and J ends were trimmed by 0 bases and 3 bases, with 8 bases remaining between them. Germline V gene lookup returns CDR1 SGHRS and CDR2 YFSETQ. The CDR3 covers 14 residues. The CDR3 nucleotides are TGCGCCAGCAGCTTGGGGGGCCAAACAGATACGCAGTATTTT. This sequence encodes CASSLGGQTDTQYF.

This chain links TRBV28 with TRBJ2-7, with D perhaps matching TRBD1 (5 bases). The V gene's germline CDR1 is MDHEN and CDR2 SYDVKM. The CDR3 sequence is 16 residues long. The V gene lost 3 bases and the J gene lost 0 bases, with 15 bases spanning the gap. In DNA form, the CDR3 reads TGTGCCAGCAGTTTTACAGGACGTACTACCTCCTACGAGCAGTACTTC. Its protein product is CASSFTGRTTSYEQYF. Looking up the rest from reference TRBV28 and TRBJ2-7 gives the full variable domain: DVKVTQSSRYLVKRTGEKVFLECVQDMDHENMFWYRQDPGLGLRLIYFSYDVKMKEKGDIPEGYSVSREKKERFSLILESASTNQTSMYLCASSFTGRTTSYEQYFGPGTRLTVT.

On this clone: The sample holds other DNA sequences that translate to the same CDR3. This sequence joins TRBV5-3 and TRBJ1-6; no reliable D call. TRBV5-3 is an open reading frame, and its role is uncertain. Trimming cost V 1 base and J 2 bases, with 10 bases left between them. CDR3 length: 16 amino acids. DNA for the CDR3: TGTGCCAGAAGCTTGAGAGGATTCACCTATAATTCACCCCTCCACTTT. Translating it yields CARSLRGFTYNSPLHF.

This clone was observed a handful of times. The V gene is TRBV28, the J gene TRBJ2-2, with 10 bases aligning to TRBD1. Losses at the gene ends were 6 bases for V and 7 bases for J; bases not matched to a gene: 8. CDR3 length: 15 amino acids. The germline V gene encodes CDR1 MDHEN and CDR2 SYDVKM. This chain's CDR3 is CASSKGGTGVGELFF. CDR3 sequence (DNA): TGTGCCAGCAGCAAAGGGGGGACAGGGGTCGGGGAGCTGTTTTTT.